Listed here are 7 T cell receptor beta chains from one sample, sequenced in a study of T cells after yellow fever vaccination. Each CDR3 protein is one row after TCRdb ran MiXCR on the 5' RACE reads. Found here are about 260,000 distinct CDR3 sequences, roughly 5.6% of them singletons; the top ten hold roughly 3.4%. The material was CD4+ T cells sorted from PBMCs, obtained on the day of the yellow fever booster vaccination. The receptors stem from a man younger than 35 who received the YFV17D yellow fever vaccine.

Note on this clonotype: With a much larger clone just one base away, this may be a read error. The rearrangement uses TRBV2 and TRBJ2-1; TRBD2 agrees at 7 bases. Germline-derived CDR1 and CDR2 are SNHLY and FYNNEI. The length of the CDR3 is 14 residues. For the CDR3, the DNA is TGTGCCAGCAGTAAGCGGGAATTCTACACTGAGCAGTTCTTC. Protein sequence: CASSKREFYTEQFF.

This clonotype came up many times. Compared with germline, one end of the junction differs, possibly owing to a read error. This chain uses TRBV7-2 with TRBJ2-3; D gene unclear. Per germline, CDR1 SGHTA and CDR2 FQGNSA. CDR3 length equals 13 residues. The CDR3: CASSLVLTDTQYF. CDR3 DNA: TGCGCCAGCAGCTTGGTCCTTACAGATACGCAGTATTTT.

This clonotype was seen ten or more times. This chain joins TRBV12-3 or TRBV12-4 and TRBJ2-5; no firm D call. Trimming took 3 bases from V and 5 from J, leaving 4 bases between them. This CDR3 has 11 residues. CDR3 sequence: CASSFAETQYF. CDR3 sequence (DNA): TGTGCCAGCAGTTTCGCTGAGACCCAGTACTTC.

Here the CDR3 reads CASSLGQGINQPQHF. The CDR3 DNA sequence: TGTGCCAGCAGCTTGGGACAGGGAATCAATCAGCCCCAGCATTTT. This chain connects TRBV5-4 to TRBJ1-5; 7 nucleotides line up with TRBD1. V shed 0 bases, J shed 3 bases, and the junction held 3 bases outside the gene matches. Germline CDR1 is SGHNT and CDR2 is YYREEE (reference sequence). CDR3 length: 15 amino acids.

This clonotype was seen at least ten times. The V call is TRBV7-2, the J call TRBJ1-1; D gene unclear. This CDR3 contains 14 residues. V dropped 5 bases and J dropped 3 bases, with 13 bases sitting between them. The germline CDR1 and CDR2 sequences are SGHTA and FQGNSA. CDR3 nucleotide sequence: TGTGCCAGCAGCCCATATGCCCCTCACACTGAAGCTTTCTTT. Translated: CASSPYAPHTEAFF.

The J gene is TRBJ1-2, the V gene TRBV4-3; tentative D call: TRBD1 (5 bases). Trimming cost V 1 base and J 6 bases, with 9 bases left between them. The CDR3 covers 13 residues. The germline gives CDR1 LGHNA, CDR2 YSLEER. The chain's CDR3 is CASSQVRGHGYTF. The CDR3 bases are TGCGCCAGCAGCCAAGTACGGGGACATGGCTACACCTTC.

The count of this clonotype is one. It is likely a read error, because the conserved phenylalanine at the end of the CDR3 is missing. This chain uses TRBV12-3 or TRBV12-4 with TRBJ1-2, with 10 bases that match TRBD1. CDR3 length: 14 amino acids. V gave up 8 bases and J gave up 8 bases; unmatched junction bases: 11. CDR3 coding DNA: TGTGCCAGCCAGCCGGACAGGGGGTTGGGGGGCTACACCGTC. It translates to CASQPDRGLGGYTV.